This T cell receptor beta chain was recovered during a study of PD-L1 blockade in urothelial cancer. Profiling relied on immunoSEQ multiplex PCR, and the TCRdb table lists in-frame clones only, not all of them. The sample lists tens of thousands of clones, about 86% occurring once. This CDR3 region has 17 residues. Germline assignment: CDR1 KGHSH and CDR2 LQKENI. V was pared by 4 bases and J by 6 bases, with 10 bases of the junction left unmatched. This clone was seen a single time. This specimen consisted of PBMCs, obtained around atezolizumab (anti-PD-L1) treatment. This clonotype originated in a man aged 50 or older with urothelial cancer. The chain recombines TRBV18 with TRBJ2-1, with 12 bases identical to TRBD2. CDR3 residues: CASSLASSGRAINEQFF. The CDR3 DNA is TGTGCCAGCTCACTGGCTTCTAGCGGGAGGGCCATCAATGAGCAGTTCTTC.